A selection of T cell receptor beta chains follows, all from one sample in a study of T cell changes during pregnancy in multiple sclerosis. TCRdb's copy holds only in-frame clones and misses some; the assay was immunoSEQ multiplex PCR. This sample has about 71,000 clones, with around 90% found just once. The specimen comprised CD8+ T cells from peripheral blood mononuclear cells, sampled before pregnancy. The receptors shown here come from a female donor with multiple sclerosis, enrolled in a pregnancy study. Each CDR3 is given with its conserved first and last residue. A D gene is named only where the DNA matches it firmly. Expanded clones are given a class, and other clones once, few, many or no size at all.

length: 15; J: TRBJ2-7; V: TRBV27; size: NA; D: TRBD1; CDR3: CASSSVGDSYYEQYF; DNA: TGTGCCAGCAGCTCAGTGGGGGACAGCTACTACGAGCAGTACTTC
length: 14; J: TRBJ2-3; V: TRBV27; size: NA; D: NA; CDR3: CASSSLGHTDTQYF; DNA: TGTGCCAGCAGTTCCCTCGGACACACAGATACGCAGTATTTT
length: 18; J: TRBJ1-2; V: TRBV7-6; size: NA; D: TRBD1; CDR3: CASSPPGGQGSYEDGYTF; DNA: TGTGCCAGCAGCCCCCCCGGGGGACAGGGTTCCTACGAAGATGGCTACACCTTC
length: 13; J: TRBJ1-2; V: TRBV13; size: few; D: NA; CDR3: CASSSVDIHGYTF; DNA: TGTGCCAGCAGCTCCGTGGACATCCATGGCTACACCTTC
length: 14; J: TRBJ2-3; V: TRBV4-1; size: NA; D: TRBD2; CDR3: CASSPSGVTDTQYF; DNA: TGCGCCAGCAGCCCTAGCGGGGTGACAGATACGCAGTATTTT
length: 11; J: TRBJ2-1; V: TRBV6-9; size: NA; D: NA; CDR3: CASSPLDEQFF; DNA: TGTGCCAGCAGTCCCTTAGATGAGCAGTTCTTC
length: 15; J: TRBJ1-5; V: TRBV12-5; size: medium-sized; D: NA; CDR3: CASGSDSPGDQPQHF; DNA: TGTGCTAGTGGTTCCGACTCACCAGGGGATCAGCCCCAGCATTTT
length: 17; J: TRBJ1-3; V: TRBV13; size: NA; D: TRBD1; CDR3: CASSSRDRAESGNTIYF; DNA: TGTGCCAGCAGCTCGCGGGACAGGGCGGAATCTGGAAACACCATATATTTT
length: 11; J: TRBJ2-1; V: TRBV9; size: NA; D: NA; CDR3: CASSPGSEQFF; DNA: TGTGCCAGCAGCCCAGGCAGTGAGCAGTTCTTC
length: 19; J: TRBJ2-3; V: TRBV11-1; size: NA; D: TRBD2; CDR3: CASSLPPRASGALTDTQYF; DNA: TGTGCCAGCAGCTTACCTCCCCGGGCTAGCGGGGCTCTCACAGATACGCAGTATTTT
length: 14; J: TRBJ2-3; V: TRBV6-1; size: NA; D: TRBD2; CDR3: CASRTSGAQDTQYF; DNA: TGTGCCAGCAGAACTAGCGGGGCCCAAGATACGCAGTATTTT
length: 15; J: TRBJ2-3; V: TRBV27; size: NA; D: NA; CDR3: CASSLEGGAGDTQYF; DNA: TGTGCCAGCAGTTTGGAAGGGGGGGCAGGAGATACGCAGTATTTT
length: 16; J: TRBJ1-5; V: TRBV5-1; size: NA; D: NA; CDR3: CASSLEPGVNNQPQHF; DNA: TGCGCCAGCAGCCTAGAGCCAGGGGTGAATAATCAGCCCCAGCATTTT
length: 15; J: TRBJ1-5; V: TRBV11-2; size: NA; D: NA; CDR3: CASSADYYSNQPQHF; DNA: TGTGCCAGCAGCGCTGACTATTACAGCAATCAGCCCCAGCATTTT
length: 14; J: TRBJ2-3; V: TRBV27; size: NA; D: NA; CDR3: CASSLREATDTQYF; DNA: TGTGCCAGCAGTTTAAGAGAGGCCACAGATACGCAGTATTTT
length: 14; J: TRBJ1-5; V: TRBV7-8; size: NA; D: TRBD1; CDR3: CASSLEDRPQPQHF; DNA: TGTGCCAGCAGCTTAGAGGACAGGCCACAGCCCCAGCATTTT
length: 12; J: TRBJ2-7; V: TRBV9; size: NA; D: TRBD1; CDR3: CASGTGSYEQYF; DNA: TGTGCCAGCGGGACAGGGAGCTACGAGCAGTACTTC
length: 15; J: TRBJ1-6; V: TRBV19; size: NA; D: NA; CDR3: CASSISPFGNSPLHF; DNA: TGTGCCAGTAGTATCTCCCCGTTCGGTAATTCACCCCTCCACTTT
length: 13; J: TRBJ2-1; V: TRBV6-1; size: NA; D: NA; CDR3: CASSEAVFGEQFF; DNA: TGTGCCAGCAGTGAAGCGGTGTTCGGTGAGCAGTTCTTC
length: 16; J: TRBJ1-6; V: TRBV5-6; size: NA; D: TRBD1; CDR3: CASSVDRFGGNSPLHF; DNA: TGTGCCAGCAGCGTGGACAGGTTCGGGGGGAATTCACCCCTCCACTTT
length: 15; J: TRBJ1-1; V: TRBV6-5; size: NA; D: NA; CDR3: CASSYGRGVGSGAFF; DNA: TGTGCCAGCAGTTACGGCAGGGGTGTTGGGTCGGGAGCTTTCTTT
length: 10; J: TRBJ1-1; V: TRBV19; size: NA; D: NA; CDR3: CARIGDEAFF; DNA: TGTGCCAGAATCGGGGATGAAGCTTTCTTT
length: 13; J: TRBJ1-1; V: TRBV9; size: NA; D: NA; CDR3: CASSVEGSSEAFF; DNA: TGTGCCAGCAGCGTAGAAGGTAGTAGCGAAGCTTTCTTT
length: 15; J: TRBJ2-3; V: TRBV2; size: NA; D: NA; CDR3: CASSGRLEGTDTQYF; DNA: TGTGCCAGCAGTGGACGACTAGAAGGCACAGATACGCAGTATTTT
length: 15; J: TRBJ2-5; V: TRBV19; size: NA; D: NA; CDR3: CASSMGGGTQETQYF; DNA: TGTGCCAGTAGTATGGGAGGGGGGACACAAGAGACCCAGTACTTC
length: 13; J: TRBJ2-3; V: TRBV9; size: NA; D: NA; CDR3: CASSGGTTDTQYF; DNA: TGTGCCAGCAGCGGAGGCACCACAGATACGCAGTATTTT
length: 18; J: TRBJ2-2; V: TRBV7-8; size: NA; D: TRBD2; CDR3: CASSSPISGGAVDGELFF; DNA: TGTGCCAGCAGCTCCCCCATTAGCGGGGGGGCCGTCGACGGGGAGCTGTTTTTT
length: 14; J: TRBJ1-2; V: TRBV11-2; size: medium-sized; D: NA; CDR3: CASSSARGNYGYTF; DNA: TGTGCCAGCAGCTCGGCAAGGGGGAACTATGGCTACACCTTC
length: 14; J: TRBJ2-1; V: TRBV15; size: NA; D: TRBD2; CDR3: CATSTTSGVNEQFF; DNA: TGTGCCACCAGCACGACTAGCGGGGTCAATGAGCAGTTCTTC
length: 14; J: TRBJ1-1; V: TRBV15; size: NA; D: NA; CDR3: CATSPGGVLTEAFF; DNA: TGTGCCACCAGCCCTGGCGGGGTCCTCACTGAAGCTTTCTTT
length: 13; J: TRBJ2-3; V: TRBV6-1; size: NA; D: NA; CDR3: CASSEGSPDTQYF; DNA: TGTGCCAGCAGTGAAGGGAGCCCAGATACGCAGTATTTT
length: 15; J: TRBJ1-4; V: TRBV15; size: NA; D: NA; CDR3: CATSRDPGVYPSLFF; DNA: TGTGCCACCAGCAGAGATCCCGGGGTATATCCGAGTCTGTTTTTT